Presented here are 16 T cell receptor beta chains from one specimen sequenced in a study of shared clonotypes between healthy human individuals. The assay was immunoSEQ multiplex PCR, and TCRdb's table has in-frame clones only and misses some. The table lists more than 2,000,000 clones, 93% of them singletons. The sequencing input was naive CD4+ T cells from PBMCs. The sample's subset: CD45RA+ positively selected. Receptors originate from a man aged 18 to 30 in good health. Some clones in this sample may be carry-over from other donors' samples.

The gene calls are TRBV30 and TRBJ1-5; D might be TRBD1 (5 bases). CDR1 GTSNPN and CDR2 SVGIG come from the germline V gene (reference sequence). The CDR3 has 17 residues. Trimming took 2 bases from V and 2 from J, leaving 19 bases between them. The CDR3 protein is CAWSRGAGRWGNQPQHF. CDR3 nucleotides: TGTGCCTGGAGTCGCGGGGCAGGGAGATGGGGCAATCAGCCCCAGCATTTT. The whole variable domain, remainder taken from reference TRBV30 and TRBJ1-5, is SQTIHQWPATLVQPVGSPLSLECTVEGTSNPNLYWYRQAAGRGLQLLFYSVGIGQISSEVPQNLSASRPQDRQFILSSKKLLLSDSGFYLCAWSRGAGRWGNQPQHFGDGTRLSIL.

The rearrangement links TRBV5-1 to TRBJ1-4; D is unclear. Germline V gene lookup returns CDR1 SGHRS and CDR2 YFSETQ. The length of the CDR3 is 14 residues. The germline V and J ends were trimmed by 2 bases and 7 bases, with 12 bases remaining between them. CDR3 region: CASSFDRASEKLFF. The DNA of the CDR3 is TGCGCCAGCAGCTTTGATCGGGCCAGTGAAAAACTGTTTTTT.

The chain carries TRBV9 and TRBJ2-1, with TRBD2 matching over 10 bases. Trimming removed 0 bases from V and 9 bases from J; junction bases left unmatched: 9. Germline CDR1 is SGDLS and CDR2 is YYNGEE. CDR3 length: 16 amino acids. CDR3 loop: CASSVVSGRARTEQFF. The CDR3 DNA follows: TGTGCCAGCAGCGTAGTAAGCGGGAGGGCCCGTACTGAGCAGTTCTTC. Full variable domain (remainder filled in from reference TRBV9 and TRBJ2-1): DSGVTQTPKHLITATGQRVTLRCSPRSGDLSVYWYQQSLDQGLQFLIQYYNGEERAKGNILERFSAQQFPDLHSELNLSSLELGDSALYFCASSVVSGRARTEQFFGPGTRLTVL.

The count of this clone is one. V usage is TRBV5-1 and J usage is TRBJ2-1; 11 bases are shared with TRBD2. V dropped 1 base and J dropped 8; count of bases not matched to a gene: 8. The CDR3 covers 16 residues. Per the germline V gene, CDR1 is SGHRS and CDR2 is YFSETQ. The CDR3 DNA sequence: TGCGCCAGCAGCTTGCCAACTAGCGGGAGAGGCGATGAGCAGTTCTTC. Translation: CASSLPTSGRGDEQFF.

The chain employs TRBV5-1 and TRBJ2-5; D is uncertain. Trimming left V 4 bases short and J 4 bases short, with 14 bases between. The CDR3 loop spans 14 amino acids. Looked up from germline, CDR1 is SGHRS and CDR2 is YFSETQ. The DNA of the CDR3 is TGCGCCAGCAGCCCCCGTGGCACCCCAGAGACCCAGTACTTC. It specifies CASSPRGTPETQYF.

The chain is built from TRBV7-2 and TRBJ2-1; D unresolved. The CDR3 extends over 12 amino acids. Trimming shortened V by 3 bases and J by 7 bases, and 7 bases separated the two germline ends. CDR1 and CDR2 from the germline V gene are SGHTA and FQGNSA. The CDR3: CASSFGRNEQFF. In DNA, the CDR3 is TGTGCCAGCAGCTTTGGCCGAAATGAGCAGTTCTTC.

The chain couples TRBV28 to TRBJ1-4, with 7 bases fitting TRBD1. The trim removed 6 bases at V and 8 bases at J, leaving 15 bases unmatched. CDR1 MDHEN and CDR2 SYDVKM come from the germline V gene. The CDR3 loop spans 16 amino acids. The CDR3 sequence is CASSLQRQGWQEKLFF. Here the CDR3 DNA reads TGTGCCAGCAGCCTACAGAGACAGGGATGGCAAGAAAAACTGTTTTTT.

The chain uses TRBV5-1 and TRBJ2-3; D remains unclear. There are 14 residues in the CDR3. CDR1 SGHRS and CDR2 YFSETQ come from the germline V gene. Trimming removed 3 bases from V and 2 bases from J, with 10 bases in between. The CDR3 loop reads CASSWNTYTDTQYF. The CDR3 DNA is TGCGCCAGCAGCTGGAATACCTACACAGATACGCAGTATTTT.

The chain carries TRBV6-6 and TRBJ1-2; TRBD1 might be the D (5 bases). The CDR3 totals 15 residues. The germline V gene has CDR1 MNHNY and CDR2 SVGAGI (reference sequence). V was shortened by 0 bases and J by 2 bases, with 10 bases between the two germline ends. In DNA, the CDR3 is TGTGCCAGCAGTTACTCATCAGGGACCAACTATGGCTACACCTTC. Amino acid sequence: CASSYSSGTNYGYTF.

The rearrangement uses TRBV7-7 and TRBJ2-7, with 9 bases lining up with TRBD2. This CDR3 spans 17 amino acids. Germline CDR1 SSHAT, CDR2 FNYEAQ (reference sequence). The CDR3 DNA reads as TGTCAAGGACCGGAGGTCCCAAAGCGGGAGGTTCTTCACGAGCAGTACTTC. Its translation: CQGPEVPKREVLHEQYF.

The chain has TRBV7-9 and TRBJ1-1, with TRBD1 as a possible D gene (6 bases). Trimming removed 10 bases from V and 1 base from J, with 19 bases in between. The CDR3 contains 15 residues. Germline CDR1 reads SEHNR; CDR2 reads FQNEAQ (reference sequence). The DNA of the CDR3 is TGTGCCACCCAGGGGCGAGGTACACCGAACACTGAAGCTTTCTTT. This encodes CATQGRGTPNTEAFF.

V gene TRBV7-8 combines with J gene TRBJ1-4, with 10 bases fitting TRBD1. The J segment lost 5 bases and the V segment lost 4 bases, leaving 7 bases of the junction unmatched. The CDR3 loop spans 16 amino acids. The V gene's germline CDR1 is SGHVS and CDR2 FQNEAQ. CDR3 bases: TGTGCCAGCAGCTCAACTAGACAGGGGGCGAATGAAAAACTGTTTTTT. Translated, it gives CASSSTRQGANEKLFF.

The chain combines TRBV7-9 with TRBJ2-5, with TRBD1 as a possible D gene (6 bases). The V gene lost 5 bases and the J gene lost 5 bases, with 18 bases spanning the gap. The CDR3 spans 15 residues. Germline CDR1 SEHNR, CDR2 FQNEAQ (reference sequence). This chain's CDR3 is CASSAGDTGWETQYF. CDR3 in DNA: TGTGCCAGCAGCGCAGGGGACACAGGCTGGGAGACCCAGTACTTC.

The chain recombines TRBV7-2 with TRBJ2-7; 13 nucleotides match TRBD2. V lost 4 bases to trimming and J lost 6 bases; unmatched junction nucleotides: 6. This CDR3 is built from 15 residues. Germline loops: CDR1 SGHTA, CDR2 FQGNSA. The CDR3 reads CASSWTSGSLREQYF. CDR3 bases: TGTGCCAGCAGCTGGACTAGCGGGAGTCTTCGCGAGCAGTACTTC.

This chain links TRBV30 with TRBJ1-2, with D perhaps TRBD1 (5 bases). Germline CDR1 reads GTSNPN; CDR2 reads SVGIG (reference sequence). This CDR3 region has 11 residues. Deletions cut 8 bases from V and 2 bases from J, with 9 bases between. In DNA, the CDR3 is TGTGCCGGCACAGGAAACTATGGCTACACCTTC. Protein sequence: CAGTGNYGYTF.

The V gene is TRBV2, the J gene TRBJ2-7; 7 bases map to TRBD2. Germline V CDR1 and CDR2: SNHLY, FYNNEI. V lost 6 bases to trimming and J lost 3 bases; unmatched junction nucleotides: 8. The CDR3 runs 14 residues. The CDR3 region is CASRRAGVRYEQYF. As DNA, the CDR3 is TGTGCCAGCAGGCGGGCGGGAGTACGCTACGAGCAGTACTTC.